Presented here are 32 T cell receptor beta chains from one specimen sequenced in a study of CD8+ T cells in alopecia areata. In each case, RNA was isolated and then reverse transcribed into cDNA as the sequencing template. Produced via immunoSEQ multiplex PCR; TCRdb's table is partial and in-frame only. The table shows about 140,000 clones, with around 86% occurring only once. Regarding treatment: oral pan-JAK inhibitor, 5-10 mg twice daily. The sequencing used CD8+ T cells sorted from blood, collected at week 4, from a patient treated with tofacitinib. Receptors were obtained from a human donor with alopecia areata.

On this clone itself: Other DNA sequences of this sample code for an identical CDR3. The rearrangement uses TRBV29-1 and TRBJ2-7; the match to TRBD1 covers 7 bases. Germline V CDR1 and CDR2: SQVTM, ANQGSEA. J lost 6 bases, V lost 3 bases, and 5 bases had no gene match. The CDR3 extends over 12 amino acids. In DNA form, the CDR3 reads TGCAGCGTTGAGGCGGCAGGGGGCGAGCAGTACTTC. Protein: CSVEAAGGEQYF.

Written as DNA, the CDR3 is TGTGCCAGCATAGTCCCTGGGGCCAACGTCCTGACTTTC. This encodes CASIVPGANVLTF. The genes are TRBV2 and TRBJ2-6; D is undetermined. This CDR3 has 13 amino acids. Trimming took 7 bases from V and 2 from J, leaving 6 bases between them. Germline lookup yields CDR1 SNHLY and CDR2 FYNNEI.

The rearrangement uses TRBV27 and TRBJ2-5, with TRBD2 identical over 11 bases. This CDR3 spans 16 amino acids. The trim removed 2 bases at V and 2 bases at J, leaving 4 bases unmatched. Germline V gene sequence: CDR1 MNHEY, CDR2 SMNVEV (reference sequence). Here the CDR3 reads CASSLGLAGGQETQYF. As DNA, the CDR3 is TGTGCCAGCAGTTTAGGGTTAGCGGGGGGGCAAGAGACCCAGTACTTC.

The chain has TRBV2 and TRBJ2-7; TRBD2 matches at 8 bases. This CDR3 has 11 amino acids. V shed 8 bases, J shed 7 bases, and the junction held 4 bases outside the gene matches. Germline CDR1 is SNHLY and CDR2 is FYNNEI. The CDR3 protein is CASSSGGEQYF. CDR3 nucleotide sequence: TGTGCCAGCTCATCGGGAGGGGAGCAGTACTTC.

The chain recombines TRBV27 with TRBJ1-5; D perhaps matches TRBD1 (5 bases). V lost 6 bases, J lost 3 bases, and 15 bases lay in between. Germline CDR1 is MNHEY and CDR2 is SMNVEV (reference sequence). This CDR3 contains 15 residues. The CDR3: CASSAGQGLNQPQHF. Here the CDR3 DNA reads TGTGCCAGCAGCGCGGGGCAGGGACTCAATCAGCCCCAGCATTTT.

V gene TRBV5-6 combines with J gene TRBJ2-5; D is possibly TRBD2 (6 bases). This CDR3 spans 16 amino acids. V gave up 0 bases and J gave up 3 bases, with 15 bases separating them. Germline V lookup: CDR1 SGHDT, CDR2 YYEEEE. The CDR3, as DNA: TGTGCCAGCAGCTTGGCCTTCCAGGGCGGGAAAGAGACCCAGTACTTC. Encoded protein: CASSLAFQGGKETQYF. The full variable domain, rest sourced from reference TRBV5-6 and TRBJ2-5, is DAGVTQSPTHLIKTRGQQVTLRCSPKSGHDTVSWYQQALGQGPQFIFQYYEEEERQRGNFPDRFSGHQFPNYSSELNVNALLLGDSALYLCASSLAFQGGKETQYFGPGTRLLVL.

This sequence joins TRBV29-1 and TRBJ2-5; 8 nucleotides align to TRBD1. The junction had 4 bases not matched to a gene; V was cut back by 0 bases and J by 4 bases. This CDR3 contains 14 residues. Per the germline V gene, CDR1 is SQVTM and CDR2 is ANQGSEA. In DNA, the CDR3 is TGCAGCGTTGAAGATCTTACAGGGGGAGAGACCCAGTACTTC. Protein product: CSVEDLTGGETQYF.

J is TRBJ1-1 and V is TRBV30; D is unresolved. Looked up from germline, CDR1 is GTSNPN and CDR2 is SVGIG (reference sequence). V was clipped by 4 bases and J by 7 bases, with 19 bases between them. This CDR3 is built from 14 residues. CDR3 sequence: CAWNRGALPGEAFF. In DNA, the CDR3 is TGTGCCTGGAATCGAGGAGCTCTACCAGGTGAAGCTTTCTTT.

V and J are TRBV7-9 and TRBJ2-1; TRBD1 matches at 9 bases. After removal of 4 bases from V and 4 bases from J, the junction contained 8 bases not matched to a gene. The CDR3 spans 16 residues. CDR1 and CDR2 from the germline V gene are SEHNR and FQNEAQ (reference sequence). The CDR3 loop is CASSSRQGGPYNEQFF. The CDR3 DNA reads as TGTGCCAGCAGCTCACGACAGGGGGGACCATACAATGAGCAGTTCTTC.

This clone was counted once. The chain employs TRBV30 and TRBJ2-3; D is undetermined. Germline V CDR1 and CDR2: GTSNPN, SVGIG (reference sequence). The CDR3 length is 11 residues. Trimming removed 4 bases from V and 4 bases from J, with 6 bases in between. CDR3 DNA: TGTGCCTGGATGGACGCAGATACGCAGTATTTT. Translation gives CAWMDADTQYF.

The CDR3 reads CASSFNPDRGEQFF. The CDR3 DNA reads TGTGCCAGCAGTTTCAACCCGGACAGAGGGGAGCAGTTCTTC. The V call is TRBV27, the J call TRBJ2-1; TRBD1 is a possible D gene (6 bases). Per germline, CDR1 MNHEY and CDR2 SMNVEV (reference sequence). The V end lost 3 bases, the J end lost 10 bases, and 16 bases lay between the germline ends. The CDR3 loop spans 14 amino acids.

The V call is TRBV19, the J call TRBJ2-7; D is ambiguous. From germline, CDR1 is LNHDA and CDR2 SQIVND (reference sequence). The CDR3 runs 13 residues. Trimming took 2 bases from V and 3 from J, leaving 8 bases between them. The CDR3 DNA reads TGTGCCAGTAGTATATCCGTCTACTACGAGCAGTACTTC. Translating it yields CASSISVYYEQYF.

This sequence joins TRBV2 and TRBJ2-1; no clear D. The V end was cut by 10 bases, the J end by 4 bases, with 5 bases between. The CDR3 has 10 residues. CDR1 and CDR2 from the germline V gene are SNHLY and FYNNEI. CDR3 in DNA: TGTGCCACTAATTACAATGAGCAGTTCTTC. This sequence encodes CATNYNEQFF.

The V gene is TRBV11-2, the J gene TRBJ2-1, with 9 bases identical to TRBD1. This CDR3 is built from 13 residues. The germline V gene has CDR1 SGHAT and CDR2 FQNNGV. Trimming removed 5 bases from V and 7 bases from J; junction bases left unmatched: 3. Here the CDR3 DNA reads TGTGCCAGCAGCGTCGGACAGGGGAATGAGCAGTTCTTC. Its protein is CASSVGQGNEQFF.

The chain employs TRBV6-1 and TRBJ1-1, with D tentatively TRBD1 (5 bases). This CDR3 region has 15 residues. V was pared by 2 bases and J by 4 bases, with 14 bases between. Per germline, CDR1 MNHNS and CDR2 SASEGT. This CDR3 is CASSEFGRVVTEAFF. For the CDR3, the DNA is TGTGCCAGCAGTGAATTCGGCAGGGTGGTCACTGAAGCTTTCTTT.

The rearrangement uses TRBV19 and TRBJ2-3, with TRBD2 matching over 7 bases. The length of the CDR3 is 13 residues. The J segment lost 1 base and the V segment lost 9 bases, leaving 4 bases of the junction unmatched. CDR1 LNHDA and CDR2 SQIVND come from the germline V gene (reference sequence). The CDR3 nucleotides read TGTGCCAGCCAAAGCGGGGGCACAGATACGCAGTATTTT. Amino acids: CASQSGGTDTQYF.

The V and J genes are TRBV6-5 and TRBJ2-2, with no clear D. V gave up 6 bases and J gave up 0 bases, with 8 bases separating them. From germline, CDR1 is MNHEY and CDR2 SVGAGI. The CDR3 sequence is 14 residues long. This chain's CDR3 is CASSPAANTGELFF. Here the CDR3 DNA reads TGTGCCAGCAGCCCGGCCGCGAACACCGGGGAGCTGTTTTTT.

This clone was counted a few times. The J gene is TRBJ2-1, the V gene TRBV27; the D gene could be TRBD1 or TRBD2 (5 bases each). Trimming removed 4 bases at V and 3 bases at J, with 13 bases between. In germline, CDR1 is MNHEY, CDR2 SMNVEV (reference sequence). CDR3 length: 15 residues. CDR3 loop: CASSSGTDVYNEQFF. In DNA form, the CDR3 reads TGTGCCAGCAGTTCTGGGACGGACGTCTACAATGAGCAGTTCTTC.

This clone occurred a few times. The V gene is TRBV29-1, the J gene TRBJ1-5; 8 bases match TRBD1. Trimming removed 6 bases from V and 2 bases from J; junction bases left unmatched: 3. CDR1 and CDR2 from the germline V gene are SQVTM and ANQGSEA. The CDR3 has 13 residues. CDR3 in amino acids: CSVPGQGNQPQHF. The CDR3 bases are TGCAGCGTGCCGGGACAGGGCAATCAGCCCCAGCATTTT.

The CDR3: CSVEDIYGYTF. The CDR3 DNA is TGCAGCGTTGAAGACATCTATGGCTACACCTTC. The chain uses TRBV29-1 and TRBJ1-2; D ambiguous. V lost 0 bases to trimming and J lost 4 bases, with 3 bases between them. CDR3 size: 11 residues. CDR1 SQVTM and CDR2 ANQGSEA come from the germline V gene. The entire variable domain, with the rest obtained from reference TRBV29-1 and TRBJ1-2, is as follows: SAVISQKPSRDICQRGTSLTIQCQVDSQVTMMFWYRQQPGQSLTLIATANQGSEATYESGFVIDKFPISRPNLTFSTLTVSNMSPEDSSIYLCSVEDIYGYTFGSGTRLTVV.

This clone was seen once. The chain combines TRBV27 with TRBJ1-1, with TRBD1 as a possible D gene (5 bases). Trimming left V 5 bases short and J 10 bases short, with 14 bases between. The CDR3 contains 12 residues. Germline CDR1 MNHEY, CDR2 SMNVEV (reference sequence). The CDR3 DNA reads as TGTGCCAGCAGTCCGGGGCCAACGGGAGCTTTCTTT. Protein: CASSPGPTGAFF.

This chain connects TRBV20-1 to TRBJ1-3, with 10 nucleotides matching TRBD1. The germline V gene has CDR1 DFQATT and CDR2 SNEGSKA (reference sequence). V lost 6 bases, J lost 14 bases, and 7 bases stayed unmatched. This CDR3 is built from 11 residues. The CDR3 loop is CSALWTGGLYF. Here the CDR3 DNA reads TGCAGTGCCCTCTGGACAGGGGGTTTATATTTT.

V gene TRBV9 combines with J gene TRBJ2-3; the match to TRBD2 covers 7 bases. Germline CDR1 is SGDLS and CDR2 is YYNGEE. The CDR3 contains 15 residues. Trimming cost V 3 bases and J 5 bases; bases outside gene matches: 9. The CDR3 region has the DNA TGTGCCAGCAGCGGAGGCGGGAGTGAAGGAGATACGCAGTATTTT. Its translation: CASSGGGSEGDTQYF.

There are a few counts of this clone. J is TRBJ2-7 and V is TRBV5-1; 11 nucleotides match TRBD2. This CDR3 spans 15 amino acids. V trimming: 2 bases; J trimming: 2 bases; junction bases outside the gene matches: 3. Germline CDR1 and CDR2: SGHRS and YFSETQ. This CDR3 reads CASSFGTSGTYEQYF. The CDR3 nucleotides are TGCGCCAGCAGCTTCGGGACTAGCGGTACCTACGAGCAGTACTTC.

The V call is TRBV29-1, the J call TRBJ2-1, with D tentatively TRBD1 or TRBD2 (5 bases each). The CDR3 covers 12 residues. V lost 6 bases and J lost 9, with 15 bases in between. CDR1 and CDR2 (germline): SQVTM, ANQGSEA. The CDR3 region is CSVRREGSEQFF. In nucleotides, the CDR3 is TGCAGCGTCCGCCGTGAGGGGAGTGAGCAGTTCTTC.

The DNA of the CDR3 is TGTGCCAGCAGCGTATCGGGAACCCCCTTCAATGAGCAGTTCTTC. Translating gives CASSVSGTPFNEQFF. V gene TRBV9 combines with J gene TRBJ2-1, with a tentative D call TRBD2 (5 bases). Trimming removed 1 base at V and 6 bases at J, with 14 bases between. CDR1 SGDLS and CDR2 YYNGEE come from the germline V gene. This CDR3 contains 15 residues.

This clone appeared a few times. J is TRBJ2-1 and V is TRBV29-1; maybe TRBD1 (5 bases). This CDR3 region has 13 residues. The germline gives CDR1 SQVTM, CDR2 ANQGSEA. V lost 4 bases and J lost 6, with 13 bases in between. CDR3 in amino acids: CSVGEGDINEQFF. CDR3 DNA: TGCAGCGTTGGGGAAGGGGATATCAATGAGCAGTTCTTC.

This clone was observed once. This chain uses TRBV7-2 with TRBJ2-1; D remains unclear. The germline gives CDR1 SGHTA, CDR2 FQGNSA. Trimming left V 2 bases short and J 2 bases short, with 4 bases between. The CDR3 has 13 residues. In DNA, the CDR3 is TGTGCCAGCAGCTTACCGACCTACAATGAGCAGTTCTTC. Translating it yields CASSLPTYNEQFF.

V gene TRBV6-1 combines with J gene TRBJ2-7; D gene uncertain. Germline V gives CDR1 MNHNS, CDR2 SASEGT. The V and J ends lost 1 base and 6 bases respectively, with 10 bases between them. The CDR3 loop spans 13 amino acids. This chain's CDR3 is CASSEGYLVEQYF. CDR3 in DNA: TGTGCCAGCAGTGAAGGATACCTTGTCGAGCAGTACTTC.

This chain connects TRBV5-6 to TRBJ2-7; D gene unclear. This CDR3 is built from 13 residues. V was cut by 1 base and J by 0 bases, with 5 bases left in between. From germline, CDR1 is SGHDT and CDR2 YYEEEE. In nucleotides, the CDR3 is TGTGCCAGCAGCTTGCAAAGCTCCTACGAGCAGTACTTC. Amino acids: CASSLQSSYEQYF. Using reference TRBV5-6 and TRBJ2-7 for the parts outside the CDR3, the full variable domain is DAGVTQSPTHLIKTRGQQVTLRCSPKSGHDTVSWYQQALGQGPQFIFQYYEEEERQRGNFPDRFSGHQFPNYSSELNVNALLLGDSALYLCASSLQSSYEQYFGPGTRLTVT.

DNA for the CDR3: TGTGCCAGCAGTGAACTGGTTAACTATGGCTACACCTTC. Translated: CASSELVNYGYTF. This rearrangement joins TRBV25-1 to TRBJ1-2, with D unresolved. The germline V and J ends were trimmed by 2 bases and 1 base, with 5 bases remaining between them. The CDR3 contains 13 residues. CDR1 and CDR2 from the germline V gene are MGHDK and SYGVNS.

CDR3 amino acids: CASSQQGAGSYEQYF. As DNA, the CDR3 is TGTGCCAGCAGCCAACAGGGGGCAGGCTCCTACGAGCAGTACTTC. The rearrangement links TRBV7-9 to TRBJ2-5, with 9 bases identical to TRBD1. Gene TRBJ2-7 matches the end of the DNA better, so the J call may be wrong. In germline, CDR1 is SEHNR, CDR2 FQNEAQ (reference sequence). The CDR3 contains 15 residues.